This T cell receptor beta chain derives from a study of regulatory T cells in long-lasting Graves disease. Study-wide results and caveats: The persistent group shared around 3,000 public clonotypes, more than the approximately 970 shared by new patients.

Arm-PCR of CDR3 regions and iRepertoire HTBI primers were used to build TCR beta libraries. As originally analysed: Detected in the samples were just over 60 TRBV and 14 TRBJ segments. Using its own MiXCR run on the multiplex PCR reads, TCRdb lists one record per CDR3 protein. The V and J calls were determined by TCRdb, not by the authors. The table lists under 700,000 distinct CDR3 sequences, 15% to 20% of them singletons. Concerning this clonotype: What it binds is unknown.

The time point is: newly diagnosed GD, antithyroid drugs for less than 3 months. From PBMCs, RNA was extracted and then used to make the TCR library. Diagnoses of Graves' disease were made by American Thyroid Association guidelines. The length of the CDR3 is 13 residues. Trimming cost V 6 bases and J 7 bases, with 15 bases left between them. CDR1 is LGHDT and CDR2 is YNNKEL in the germline V gene (reference sequence). This sample also belongs to another study, concerning T cells in Graves' hyperthyroidism and ophthalmopathy. This second study says: Hyperthyroidism was newly diagnosed in patients aged 18 to 65 (duration under 2 months).

This sample comprised peripheral blood mononuclear cells (PBMCs), obtained at new diagnosis, from a patient treated with antithyroid drugs. The V and J genes are TRBV3-1 and TRBJ1-2; D remains ambiguous. The sequence derives from a woman aged 40-65 years with Graves disease. CDR3 protein: CASSRERGSGYTF. The CDR3 nucleotides read TGTGCCAGCAGTCGGGAGAGAGGGAGTGGCTACACCTTC.